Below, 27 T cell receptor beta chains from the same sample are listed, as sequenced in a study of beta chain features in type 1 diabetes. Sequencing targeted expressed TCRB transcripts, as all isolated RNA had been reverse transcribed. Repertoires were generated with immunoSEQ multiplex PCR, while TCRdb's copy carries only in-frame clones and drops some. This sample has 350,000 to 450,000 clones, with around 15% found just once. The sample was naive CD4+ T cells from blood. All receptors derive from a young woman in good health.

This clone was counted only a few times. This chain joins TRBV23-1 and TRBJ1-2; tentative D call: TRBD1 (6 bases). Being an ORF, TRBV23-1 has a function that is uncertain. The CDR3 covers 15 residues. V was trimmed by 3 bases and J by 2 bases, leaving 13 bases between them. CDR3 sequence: CASSHIQGRNYGYTF. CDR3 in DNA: TGCGCCAGCAGTCACATACAGGGTCGAAACTATGGCTACACCTTC.

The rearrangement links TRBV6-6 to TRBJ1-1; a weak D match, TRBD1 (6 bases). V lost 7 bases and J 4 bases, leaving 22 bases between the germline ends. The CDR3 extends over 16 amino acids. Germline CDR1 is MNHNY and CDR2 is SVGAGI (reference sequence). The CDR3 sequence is CASMAGTITPGTEAFF. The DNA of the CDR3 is TGTGCCAGCATGGCCGGGACAATCACCCCGGGCACTGAAGCTTTCTTT.

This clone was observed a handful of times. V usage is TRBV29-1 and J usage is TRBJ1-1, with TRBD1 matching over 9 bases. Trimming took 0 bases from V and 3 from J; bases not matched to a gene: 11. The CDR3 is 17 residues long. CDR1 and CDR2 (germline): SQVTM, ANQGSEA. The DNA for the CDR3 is TGCAGCGTTGAAGATTCGCGTCCCGACAGGGGGGACACTGAAGCTTTCTTT. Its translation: CSVEDSRPDRGDTEAFF.

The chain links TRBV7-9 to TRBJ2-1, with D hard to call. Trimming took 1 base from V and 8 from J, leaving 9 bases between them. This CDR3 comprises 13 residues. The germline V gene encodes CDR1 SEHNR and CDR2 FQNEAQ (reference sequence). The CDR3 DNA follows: TGTGCCAGCAGCTTAGGAGTGTTCGATGAGCAGTTCTTC. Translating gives CASSLGVFDEQFF.

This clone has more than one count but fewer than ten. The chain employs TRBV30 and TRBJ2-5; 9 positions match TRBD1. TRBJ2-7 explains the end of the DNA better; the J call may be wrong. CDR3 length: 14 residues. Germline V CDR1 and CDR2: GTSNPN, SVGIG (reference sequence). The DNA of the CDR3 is TGTGCCTGGAGTACCGGGACAGGGCTCGGCGAGCAGTACTTC. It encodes CAWSTGTGLGEQYF.

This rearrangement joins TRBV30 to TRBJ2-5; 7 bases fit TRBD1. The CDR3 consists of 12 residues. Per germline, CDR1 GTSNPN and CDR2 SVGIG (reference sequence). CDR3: CAVDRVQETQYF. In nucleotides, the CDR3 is TGTGCTGTAGACAGGGTACAAGAGACCCAGTACTTC.

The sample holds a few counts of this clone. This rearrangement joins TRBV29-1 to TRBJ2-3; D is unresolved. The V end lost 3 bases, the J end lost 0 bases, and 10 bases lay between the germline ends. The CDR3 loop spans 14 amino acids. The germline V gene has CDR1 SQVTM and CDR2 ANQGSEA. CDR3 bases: TGCAGCGTTGATGTTGGCAGGAGCACAGATACGCAGTATTTT. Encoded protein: CSVDVGRSTDTQYF.

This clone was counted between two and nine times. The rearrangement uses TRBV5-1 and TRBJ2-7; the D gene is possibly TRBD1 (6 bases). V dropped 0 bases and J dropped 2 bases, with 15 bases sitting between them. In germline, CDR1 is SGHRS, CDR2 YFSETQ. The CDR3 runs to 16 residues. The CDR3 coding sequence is TGCGCCAGCAGCTTGGCCTTTACAGGGAACCCCTACGAGCAGTACTTC. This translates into CASSLAFTGNPYEQYF.

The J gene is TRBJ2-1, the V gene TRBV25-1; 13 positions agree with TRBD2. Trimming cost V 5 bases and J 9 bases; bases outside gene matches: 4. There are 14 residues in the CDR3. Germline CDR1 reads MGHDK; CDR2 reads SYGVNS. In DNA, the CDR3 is TGTGCCAGCAGTACTAGCGGGAGGGCCACTGAGCAGTTCTTC. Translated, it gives CASSTSGRATEQFF.

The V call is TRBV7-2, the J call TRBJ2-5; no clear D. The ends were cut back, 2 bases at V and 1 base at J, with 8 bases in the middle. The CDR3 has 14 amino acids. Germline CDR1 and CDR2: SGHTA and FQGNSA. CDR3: CASSLIMAQETQYF. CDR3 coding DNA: TGTGCCAGCAGCTTAATCATGGCCCAAGAGACCCAGTACTTC.

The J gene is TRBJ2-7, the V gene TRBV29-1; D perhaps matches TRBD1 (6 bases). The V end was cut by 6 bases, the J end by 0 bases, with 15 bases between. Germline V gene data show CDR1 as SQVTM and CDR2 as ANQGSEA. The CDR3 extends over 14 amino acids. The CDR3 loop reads CSVRRGFPSYEQYF. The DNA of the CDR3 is TGCAGCGTCCGCAGGGGATTTCCCTCCTACGAGCAGTACTTC.

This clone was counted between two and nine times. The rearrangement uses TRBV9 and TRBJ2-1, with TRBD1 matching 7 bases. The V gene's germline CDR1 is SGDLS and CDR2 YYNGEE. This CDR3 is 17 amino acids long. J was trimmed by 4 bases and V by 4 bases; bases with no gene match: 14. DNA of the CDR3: TGTGCCAGCAGCCCCGGGGCAGGGGGTGTAGTTTACAATGAGCAGTTCTTC. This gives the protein CASSPGAGGVVYNEQFF.

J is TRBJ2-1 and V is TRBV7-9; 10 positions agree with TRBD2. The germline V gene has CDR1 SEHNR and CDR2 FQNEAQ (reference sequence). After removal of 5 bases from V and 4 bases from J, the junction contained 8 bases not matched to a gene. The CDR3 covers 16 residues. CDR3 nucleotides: TGTGCCAGCAGCGTAGAAGGACTAGCGGTATACAATGAGCAGTTCTTC. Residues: CASSVEGLAVYNEQFF.

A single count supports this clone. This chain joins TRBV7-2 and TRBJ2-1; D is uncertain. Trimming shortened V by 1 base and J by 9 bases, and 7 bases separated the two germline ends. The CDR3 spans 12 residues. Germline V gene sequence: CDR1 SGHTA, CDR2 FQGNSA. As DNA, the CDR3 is TGTGCCAGCAGCTTAGATCTAGGTGAGCAGTTCTTC. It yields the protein CASSLDLGEQFF.

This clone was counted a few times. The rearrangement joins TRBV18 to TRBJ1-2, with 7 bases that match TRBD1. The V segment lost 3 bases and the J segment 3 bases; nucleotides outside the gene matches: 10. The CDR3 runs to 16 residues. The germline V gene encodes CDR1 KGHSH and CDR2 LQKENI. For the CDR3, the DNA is TGTGCCAGCTCACCGATAACAGGGGTTAAGGACTATGGCTACACCTTC. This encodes CASSPITGVKDYGYTF.

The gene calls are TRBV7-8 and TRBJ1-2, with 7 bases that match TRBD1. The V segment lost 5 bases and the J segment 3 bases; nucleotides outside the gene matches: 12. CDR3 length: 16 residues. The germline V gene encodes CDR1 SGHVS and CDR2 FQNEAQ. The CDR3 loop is CASSPRGGGRDYGYTF. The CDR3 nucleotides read TGTGCCAGCAGCCCCCGCGGAGGGGGCAGGGACTATGGCTACACCTTC. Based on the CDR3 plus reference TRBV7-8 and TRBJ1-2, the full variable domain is GAGVSQSPRYKVAKRGQDVALRCDPISGHVSLFWYQQALGQGPEFLTYFQNEAQLDKSGLPSDRFFAERPEGSVSTLKIQRTQQEDSAVYLCASSPRGGGRDYGYTFGSGTRLTVV.

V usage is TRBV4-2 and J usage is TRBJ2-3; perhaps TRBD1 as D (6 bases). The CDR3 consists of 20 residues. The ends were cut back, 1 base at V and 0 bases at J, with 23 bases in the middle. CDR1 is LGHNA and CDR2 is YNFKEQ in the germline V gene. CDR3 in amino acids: CASSQARGGSSLQSTDTQYF. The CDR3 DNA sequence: TGTGCCAGCAGCCAAGCCCGAGGGGGTTCATCCCTACAAAGCACAGATACGCAGTATTTT.

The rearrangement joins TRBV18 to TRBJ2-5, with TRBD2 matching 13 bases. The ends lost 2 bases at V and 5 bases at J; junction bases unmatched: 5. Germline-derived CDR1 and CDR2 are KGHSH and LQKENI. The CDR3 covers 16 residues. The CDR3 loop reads CASSPWTSGSQETQYF. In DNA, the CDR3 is TGTGCCAGCTCACCATGGACTAGCGGGAGCCAGGAGACCCAGTACTTC.

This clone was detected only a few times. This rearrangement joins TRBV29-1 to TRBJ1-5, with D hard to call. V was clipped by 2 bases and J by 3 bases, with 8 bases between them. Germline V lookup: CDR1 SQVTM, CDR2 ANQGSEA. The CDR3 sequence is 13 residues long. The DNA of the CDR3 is TGCAGCGTTGAATTCAGTCACAATCAGCCCCAGCATTTT. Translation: CSVEFSHNQPQHF.

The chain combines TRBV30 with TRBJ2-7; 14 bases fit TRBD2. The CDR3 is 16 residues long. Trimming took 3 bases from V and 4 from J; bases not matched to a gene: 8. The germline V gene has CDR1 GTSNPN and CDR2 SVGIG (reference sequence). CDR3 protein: CAWSRLAGGKGYEQYF. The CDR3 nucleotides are TGTGCCTGGAGCCGACTAGCGGGAGGGAAGGGGTACGAGCAGTACTTC.

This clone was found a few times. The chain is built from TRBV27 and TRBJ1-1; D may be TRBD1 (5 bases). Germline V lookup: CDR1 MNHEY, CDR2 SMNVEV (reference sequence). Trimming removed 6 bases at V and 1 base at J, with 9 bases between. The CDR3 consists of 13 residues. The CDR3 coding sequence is TGTGCCAGCAGGGTCAGGGAGAACACTGAAGCTTTCTTT. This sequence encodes CASRVRENTEAFF.

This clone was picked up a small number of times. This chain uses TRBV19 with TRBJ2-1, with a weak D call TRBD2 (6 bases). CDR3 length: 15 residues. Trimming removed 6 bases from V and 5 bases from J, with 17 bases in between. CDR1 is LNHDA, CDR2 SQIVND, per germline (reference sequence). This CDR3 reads CASRPVAAMNNEQFF. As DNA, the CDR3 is TGTGCCAGTAGACCGGTAGCGGCCATGAACAATGAGCAGTTCTTC.

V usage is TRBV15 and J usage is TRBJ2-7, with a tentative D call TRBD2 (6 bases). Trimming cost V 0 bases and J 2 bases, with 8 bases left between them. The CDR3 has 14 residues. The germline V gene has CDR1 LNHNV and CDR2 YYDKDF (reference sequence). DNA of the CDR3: TGTGCCACCAGCAGAGAAACGGGGGCCTACGAGCAGTACTTC. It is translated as CATSRETGAYEQYF.

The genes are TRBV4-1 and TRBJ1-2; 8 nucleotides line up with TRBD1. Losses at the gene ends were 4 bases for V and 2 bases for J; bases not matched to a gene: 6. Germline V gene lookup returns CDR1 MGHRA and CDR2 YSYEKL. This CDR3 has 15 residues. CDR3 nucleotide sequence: TGCGCCAGCAGCCGTGGACAGGGACCAAACTATGGCTACACCTTC. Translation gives CASSRGQGPNYGYTF.

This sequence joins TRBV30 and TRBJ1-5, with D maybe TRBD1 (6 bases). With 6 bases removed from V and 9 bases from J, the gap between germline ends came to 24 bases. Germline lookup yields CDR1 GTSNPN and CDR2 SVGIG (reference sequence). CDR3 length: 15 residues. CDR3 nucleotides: TGTGCCTGTGAATCAGGGGCCGCCCATCGTACGCCCCAGCATTTT. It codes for CACESGAAHRTPQHF.

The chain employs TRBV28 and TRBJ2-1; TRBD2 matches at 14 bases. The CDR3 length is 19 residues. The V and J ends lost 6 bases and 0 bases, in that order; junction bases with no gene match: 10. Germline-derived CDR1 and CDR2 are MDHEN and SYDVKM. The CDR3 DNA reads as TGTGCCAGCAGGAGGAGCATCGGGACTAGCGGGAGCTCCTACAATGAGCAGTTCTTC. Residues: CASRRSIGTSGSSYNEQFF.

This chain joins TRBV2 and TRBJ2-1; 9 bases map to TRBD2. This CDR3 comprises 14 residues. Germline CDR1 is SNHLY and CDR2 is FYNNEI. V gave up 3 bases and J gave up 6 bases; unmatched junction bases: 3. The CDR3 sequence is CASSDQRGANEQFF. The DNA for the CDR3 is TGTGCCAGCAGTGACCAGCGGGGGGCCAATGAGCAGTTCTTC.